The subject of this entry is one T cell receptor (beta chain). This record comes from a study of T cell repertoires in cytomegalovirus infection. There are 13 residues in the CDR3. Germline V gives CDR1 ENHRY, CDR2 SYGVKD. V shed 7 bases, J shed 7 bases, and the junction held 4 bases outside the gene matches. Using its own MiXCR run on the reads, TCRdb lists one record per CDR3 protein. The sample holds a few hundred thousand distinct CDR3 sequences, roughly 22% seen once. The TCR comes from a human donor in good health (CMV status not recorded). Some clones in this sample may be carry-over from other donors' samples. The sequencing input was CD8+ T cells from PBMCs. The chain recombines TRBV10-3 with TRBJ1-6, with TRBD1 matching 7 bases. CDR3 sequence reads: CAITGQMNSPLHF. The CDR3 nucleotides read TGTGCCATCACGGGACAGATGAATTCACCCCTCCACTTT.